The 8 T cell receptor beta chains listed next were all sequenced from one sample in a study of response to subunit inactivated influenza vaccine. TCRdb itself ran the RT-PCR reads through MiXCR, one entry per CDR3 protein. The table has around 520,000 distinct CDR3 sequences, approximately 12% seen once; the top ten hold about 10%. The sample in question was PBMCs from blood, obtained on the day of vaccination. All receptors come from a man in his fifties or sixties who received an inactivated influenza vaccine.

The chain joins TRBV7-9 to TRBJ2-7, with 11 nucleotides matching TRBD2. V dropped 5 bases and J dropped 0; count of bases not matched to a gene: 6. The V gene's germline CDR1 is SEHNR and CDR2 FQNEAQ (reference sequence). This CDR3 spans 16 amino acids. The CDR3 spells CASSEKTSGISYEQYF. The CDR3 DNA sequence: TGTGCCAGCAGCGAAAAGACTAGCGGGATCTCCTACGAGCAGTACTTC. The variable domain in full, completed from reference TRBV7-9 and TRBJ2-7, reads DTGVSQNPRHKITKRGQNVTFRCDPISEHNRLYWYRQTLGQGPEFLTYFQNEAQLEKSRLLSDRFSAERPKGSFSTLEIQRTEQGDSAMYLCASSEKTSGISYEQYFGPGTRLTVT.

This clonotype was counted only a few times. The CDR3 nucleotides are TGTGCCAGCAGCCAAAGCTACAGGGTCGATGAGCAGTTCTTC. Its translation: CASSQSYRVDEQFF. V and J are TRBV11-3 and TRBJ2-1; possible D gene TRBD1, 6 bases. CDR1 SGHNT and CDR2 YENEEA come from the germline V gene. There are 14 residues in the CDR3. V shed 5 bases and J shed 8 bases, with 16 bases lying between them.

The sample holds a few counts of this clonotype. J is TRBJ2-5 and V is TRBV29-1; TRBD2 matches 10 bases. V was clipped by 4 bases and J by 5 bases; unmatched bases: 7. This CDR3 comprises 14 residues. The germline gives CDR1 SQVTM, CDR2 ANQGSEA. This CDR3 reads CSVGIAGGPETQYF. CDR3 sequence (DNA): TGCAGCGTTGGAATAGCGGGAGGCCCCGAGACCCAGTACTTC.

The chain links TRBV27 to TRBJ2-2, with D tentatively TRBD1 or TRBD2 (5 bases each). This CDR3 contains 15 residues. The V gene lost 5 bases and the J gene lost 0 bases, with 10 bases spanning the gap. The germline V gene has CDR1 MNHEY and CDR2 SMNVEV (reference sequence). CDR3 sequence reads: CASSNRGANTGELFF. As DNA, the CDR3 is TGTGCCAGCAGTAATCGGGGCGCGAACACCGGGGAGCTGTTTTTT.

This chain connects TRBV5-1 to TRBJ1-2; 8 nucleotides line up with TRBD1. Germline V gene data show CDR1 as SGHRS and CDR2 as YFSETQ. This CDR3 spans 16 amino acids. Trimming at V came to 1 base and at J to 0 bases, leaving 5 bases not matched to a gene. The CDR3 region is CASSLPRGRTNYGYTF. In nucleotides, the CDR3 is TGCGCCAGCAGCTTGCCCAGGGGGCGAACTAACTATGGCTACACCTTC. Complete variable domain (other parts from reference TRBV5-1 and TRBJ1-2): KAGVTQTPRYLIKTRGQQVTLSCSPISGHRSVSWYQQTPGQGLQFLFEYFSETQRNKGNFPGRFSGRQFSNSRSEMNVSTLELGDSALYLCASSLPRGRTNYGYTFGSGTRLTVV.

This rearrangement joins TRBV2 to TRBJ2-7, with no clear D. CDR3 size: 13 residues. The V gene lost 4 bases and the J gene lost 1 base, with 8 bases spanning the gap. Germline CDR1 and CDR2: SNHLY and FYNNEI. CDR3 in amino acids: CASSGYGSYEQYF. CDR3 coding DNA: TGTGCCAGCAGTGGATACGGGTCCTACGAGCAGTACTTC.

This clonotype was recorded a few times. The genes are TRBV12-3 or TRBV12-4 and TRBJ2-3, with 7 nucleotides matching TRBD1. V lost 5 bases to trimming and J lost 1 base; unmatched junction nucleotides: 6. CDR3 length: 15 amino acids. The CDR3 DNA sequence: TGTGCCAGCAGTCCCCCGACAGGGCGCACAGATACGCAGTATTTT. Its protein product is CASSPPTGRTDTQYF.

This clonotype came up many times. This chain links TRBV30 with TRBJ2-3; 9 nucleotides agree with TRBD1. The CDR3 is 15 residues long. V lost 1 base, J lost 3 bases, and 5 bases stayed unmatched. Germline CDR1 reads GTSNPN; CDR2 reads SVGIG (reference sequence). CDR3 loop: CAWSGTGAITDTQYF. CDR3 in DNA: TGTGCCTGGAGTGGGACAGGGGCGATTACAGATACGCAGTATTTT.